This is a list of T cell receptor beta chains from one sample in a study of cytomegalovirus exposure and HLA in healthy donors. This table comes from immunoSEQ multiplex PCR, and its TCRdb copy is limited to in-frame clones, with some not included. The sample has about 150,000 clones; about 64% are singletons. Sequenced input: PBMCs. Receptors originate from a woman aged 60-75 years in good health and CMV-seropositive. The CDR3 runs from the conserved cysteine through the conserved F or W. Each record gives: D gene, clone size, J gene, V gene, CDR3 DNA, CDR3 protein. The D gene is left open where the match is weak. Not every row has a clone size; where given, it reads once, few, many or a size class.

d_call: TRBD2
clone_size: few
j_call: TRBJ2-5
v_call: TRBV27
cdr3_nt: TGTGCCAGCAGTTTATTAGCGGGGGGGAAAGAGACCCAGTACTTC
cdr3_aa: CASSLLAGGKETQYF

d_call: TRBD1
clone_size: once
j_call: TRBJ1-2
v_call: TRBV2
cdr3_nt: TGTGCCAGCAGTTGGACAGGGGATACTAACTATGGCTACACCTTC
cdr3_aa: CASSWTGDTNYGYTF

d_call: TRBD2
clone_size: NA
j_call: TRBJ2-1
v_call: TRBV7-3
cdr3_nt: TGTGCCAGCAGCTTCGGACTAGCGGGAGTCAATGAGCAGTTCTTC
cdr3_aa: CASSFGLAGVNEQFF

d_call: NA
clone_size: NA
j_call: TRBJ1-2
v_call: TRBV18
cdr3_nt: TGTGCCAGCTCACCCGACAGTCTCTATGGCTACACCTTC
cdr3_aa: CASSPDSLYGYTF

d_call: TRBD2
clone_size: NA
j_call: TRBJ2-5
v_call: TRBV7-2
cdr3_nt: TGTGCCAGCAGCTTAGCGGGAGGGCCGGAGACCCAGTACTTC
cdr3_aa: CASSLAGGPETQYF

d_call: TRBD1
clone_size: NA
j_call: TRBJ2-5
v_call: TRBV5-1
cdr3_nt: TGCGCCAGCAGCCTAGGAAGGACAGGGGGAGAGACCCAGTACTTC
cdr3_aa: CASSLGRTGGETQYF

d_call: TRBD1
clone_size: NA
j_call: TRBJ1-4
v_call: TRBV6-6
cdr3_nt: TGTGCCAGCAGTACCGTAGGGGGCTCGGAGGATGAAAAACTGTTTTTT
cdr3_aa: CASSTVGGSEDEKLFF

d_call: TRBD1
clone_size: NA
j_call: TRBJ1-2
v_call: TRBV29-1
cdr3_nt: TGCAGCGTAGGACAGGGGTATGGCTACACCTTC
cdr3_aa: CSVGQGYGYTF

d_call: TRBD2
clone_size: NA
j_call: TRBJ2-3
v_call: TRBV7-9
cdr3_nt: TGTGCCAGCAGCGGACGACTAGCGGCAAGCACAGATACGCAGTATTTT
cdr3_aa: CASSGRLAASTDTQYF

d_call: TRBD2
clone_size: NA
j_call: TRBJ2-3
v_call: TRBV7-2
cdr3_nt: TGTGCCAGCAGAAACTCCGGGAGGCCAGCACATACGCAGTATTTT
cdr3_aa: CASRNSGRPAHTQYF

d_call: TRBD1
clone_size: NA
j_call: TRBJ2-7
v_call: TRBV7-8
cdr3_nt: TGTGCCAGCAGCCCGGACAGGTCCAGGTCCGCCTACGAGCAGTACTTC
cdr3_aa: CASSPDRSRSAYEQYF

d_call: NA
clone_size: NA
j_call: TRBJ1-1
v_call: TRBV5-1
cdr3_nt: TGCGCCAGCAGCTTGGATCGGGGGGGAAAGACTGAAGCTTTCTTT
cdr3_aa: CASSLDRGGKTEAFF

d_call: NA
clone_size: NA
j_call: TRBJ1-4
v_call: TRBV4-2
cdr3_nt: TGTGCCAGCAGCCAAGATTTTCTTGAGGAAAAACTGTTTTTT
cdr3_aa: CASSQDFLEEKLFF